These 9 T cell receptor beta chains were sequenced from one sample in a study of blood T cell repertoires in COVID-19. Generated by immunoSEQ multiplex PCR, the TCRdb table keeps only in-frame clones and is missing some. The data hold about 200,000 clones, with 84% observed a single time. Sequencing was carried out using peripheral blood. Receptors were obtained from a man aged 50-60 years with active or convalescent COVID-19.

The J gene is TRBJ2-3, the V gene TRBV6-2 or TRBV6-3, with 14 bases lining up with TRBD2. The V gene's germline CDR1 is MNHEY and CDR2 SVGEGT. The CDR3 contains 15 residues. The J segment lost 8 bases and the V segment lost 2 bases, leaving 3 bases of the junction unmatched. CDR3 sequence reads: CASSYGTSGRTTQYF. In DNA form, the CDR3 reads TGTGCCAGCAGTTACGGGACTAGCGGGAGAACTACGCAGTATTTT.

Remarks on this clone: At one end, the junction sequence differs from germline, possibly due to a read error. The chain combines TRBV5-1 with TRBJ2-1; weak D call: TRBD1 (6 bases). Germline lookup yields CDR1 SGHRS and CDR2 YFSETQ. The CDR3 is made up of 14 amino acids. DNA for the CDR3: TGCGCCAGCACCTTGGGGCCAGGGGCCAATGAGCAGTTCTTC. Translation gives CASTLGPGANEQFF.

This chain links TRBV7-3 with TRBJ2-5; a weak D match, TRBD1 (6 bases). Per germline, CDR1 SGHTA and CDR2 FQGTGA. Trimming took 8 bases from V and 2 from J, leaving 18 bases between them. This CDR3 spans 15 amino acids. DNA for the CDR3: TGTGCCAGCGGGGGCCCGACAGGCATACAAGAGACCCAGTACTTC. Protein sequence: CASGGPTGIQETQYF.

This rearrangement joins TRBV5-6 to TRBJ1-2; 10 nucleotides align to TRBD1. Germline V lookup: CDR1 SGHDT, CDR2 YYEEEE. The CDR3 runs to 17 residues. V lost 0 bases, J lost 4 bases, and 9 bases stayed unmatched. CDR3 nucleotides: TGTGCCAGCAGCTTGGGGACAGGGGGACCCATCCTCTATGGCTACACCTTC. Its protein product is CASSLGTGGPILYGYTF.

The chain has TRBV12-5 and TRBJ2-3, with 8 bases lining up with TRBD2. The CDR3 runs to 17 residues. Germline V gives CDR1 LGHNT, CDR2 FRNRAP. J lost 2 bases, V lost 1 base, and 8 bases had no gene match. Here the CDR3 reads CASGLGQRRGDTDTQYF. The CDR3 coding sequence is TGTGCTAGTGGTTTGGGGCAGAGGCGGGGGGACACAGATACGCAGTATTTT.

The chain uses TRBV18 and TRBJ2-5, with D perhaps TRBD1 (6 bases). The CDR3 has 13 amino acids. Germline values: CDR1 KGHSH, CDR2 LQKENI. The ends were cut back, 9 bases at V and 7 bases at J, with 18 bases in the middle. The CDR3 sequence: CASTPGQYGTQYF. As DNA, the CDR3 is TGTGCCAGTACCCCCGGACAGTATGGGACCCAGTACTTC.

For the CDR3, the DNA is TGTGCCAGCAGCTTAATCCCCAGGGAGGGGTACAATGAGCAGTTCTTC. Protein sequence: CASSLIPREGYNEQFF. The chain recombines TRBV7-9 with TRBJ2-1; 7 bases map to TRBD2. Losses at the gene ends were 2 bases for V and 4 bases for J; bases not matched to a gene: 8. The length of the CDR3 is 16 residues. The germline gives CDR1 SEHNR, CDR2 FQNEAQ (reference sequence).

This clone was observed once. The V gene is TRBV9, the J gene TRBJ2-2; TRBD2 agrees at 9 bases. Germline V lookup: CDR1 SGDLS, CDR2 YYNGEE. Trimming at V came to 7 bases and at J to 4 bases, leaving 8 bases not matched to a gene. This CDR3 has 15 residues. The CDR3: CASSPRGGTTGELFF. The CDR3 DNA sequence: TGTGCCAGCTCCCCGCGGGGGGGTACCACCGGGGAGCTGTTTTTT.

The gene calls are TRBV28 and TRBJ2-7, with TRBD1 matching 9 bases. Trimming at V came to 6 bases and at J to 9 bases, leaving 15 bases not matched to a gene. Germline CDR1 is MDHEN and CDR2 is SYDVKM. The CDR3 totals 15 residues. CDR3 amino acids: CASRTSGTGTNWQYF. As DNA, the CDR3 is TGTGCCAGCAGAACCTCCGGGACAGGGACTAATTGGCAGTACTTC.